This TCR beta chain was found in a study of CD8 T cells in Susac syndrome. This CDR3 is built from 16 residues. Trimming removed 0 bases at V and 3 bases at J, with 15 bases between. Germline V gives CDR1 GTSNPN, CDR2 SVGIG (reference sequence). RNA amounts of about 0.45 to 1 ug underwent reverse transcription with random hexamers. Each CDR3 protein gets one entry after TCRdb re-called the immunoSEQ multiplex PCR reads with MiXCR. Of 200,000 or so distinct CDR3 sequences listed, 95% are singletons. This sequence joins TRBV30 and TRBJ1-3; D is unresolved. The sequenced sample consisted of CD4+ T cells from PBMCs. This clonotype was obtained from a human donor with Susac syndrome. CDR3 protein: CAWSVHWTAGGNTIYF. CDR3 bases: TGTGCCTGGAGTGTACACTGGACCGCTGGTGGAAACACCATATATTTT.